These 29 T cell receptor beta chains originate from one sample sequenced in a study of CD8+CD57+ T cells in acquired aplastic anemia. The use of genomic DNA as template underpinned the TCR beta VDJ and CDR3 profiling. TCRdb ran MiXCR on the reads and lists one entry per CDR3 protein. The table shows about 130,000 distinct CDR3 sequences, with 48% occurring only once. The sample was sorted CD4+, CD8+, or CD8+CD57+ T cells (not recorded which) from PBMCs. The receptors originated from a human donor in good health, serving as a control.

This sequence joins TRBV25-1 and TRBJ2-7, with TRBD1 matching over 9 bases. The CDR3 totals 14 residues. CDR1 and CDR2 from the germline V gene are MGHDK and SYGVNS. V shed 11 bases, J shed 0 bases, and the junction held 8 bases outside the gene matches. In DNA form, the CDR3 reads TGTGCCGCTACCGGGGGACAGGGCTCCTACGAGCAGTACTTC. The encoded protein is CAATGGQGSYEQYF.

Many counts were recorded for this clonotype. The CDR3: CASSLVFGLAGGRTDTQYF. CDR3 coding DNA: TGTGCCAGCAGCTTAGTCTTCGGGTTAGCGGGGGGACGCACAGATACGCAGTATTTT. The rearrangement joins TRBV11-1 to TRBJ2-3; TRBD2 agrees at 10 bases. The CDR3 is 19 amino acids. V shed 1 base, J shed 1 base, and the junction held 11 bases outside the gene matches. Germline CDR1 SGHAT, CDR2 FQDESV (reference sequence).

The chain uses TRBV7-9 and TRBJ2-7; D remains unclear. V lost 5 bases to trimming and J lost 3 bases, with 11 bases between them. The CDR3 spans 13 residues. Germline loops: CDR1 SEHNR, CDR2 FQNEAQ (reference sequence). The CDR3 region is CASSPGPDYEQYF. For the CDR3, the DNA is TGTGCCAGCAGCCCCGGTCCCGACTACGAGCAGTACTTC. The variable domain in full, completed from reference TRBV7-9 and TRBJ2-7, reads DTGVSQNPRHKITKRGQNVTFRCDPISEHNRLYWYRQTLGQGPEFLTYFQNEAQLEKSRLLSDRFSAERPKGSFSTLEIQRTEQGDSAMYLCASSPGPDYEQYFGPGTRLTVT.

The chain recombines TRBV4-2 with TRBJ2-1; TRBD1 matches at 8 bases. Trimming removed 3 bases from V and 2 bases from J; junction bases left unmatched: 6. The CDR3 has 16 residues. The germline V gene encodes CDR1 LGHNA and CDR2 YNFKEQ. This CDR3 is CASSHLGQEAYNEQFF. The CDR3 DNA is TGTGCCAGCAGCCACCTGGGACAGGAAGCCTACAATGAGCAGTTCTTC.

This chain joins TRBV19 and TRBJ2-1, with 14 bases aligning to TRBD2. With V trimmed by 3 bases and J by 4 bases, 5 bases remained unmatched. The CDR3 is 17 amino acids. CDR1 and CDR2 from the germline V gene are LNHDA and SQIVND (reference sequence). CDR3: CASSMGLAGVKYNEQFF. CDR3 DNA: TGTGCCAGTAGTATGGGACTAGCGGGAGTAAAGTACAATGAGCAGTTCTTC.

The chain couples TRBV19 to TRBJ1-3, with D unclear. The CDR3 is 15 amino acids. Trimming cost V 7 bases and J 0 bases, with 13 bases left between them. The germline gives CDR1 LNHDA, CDR2 SQIVND (reference sequence). The CDR3 is CASTKQLFSGNTIYF. CDR3 DNA: TGTGCCAGTACCAAACAGCTGTTCTCTGGAAACACCATATATTTT.

This clonotype was recorded many times. This rearrangement joins TRBV20-1 to TRBJ2-1; 10 bases fit TRBD2. In germline, CDR1 is DFQATT, CDR2 SNEGSKA (reference sequence). The CDR3 sequence is 14 residues long. V shed 1 base, J shed 9 bases, and the junction held 6 bases outside the gene matches. The DNA of the CDR3 is TGCAGTGCTAGAGGAGCGGGGGGGCTTTTTGAGCAGTTCTTC. This gives the protein CSARGAGGLFEQFF.

This clonotype was counted ten times or more. V usage is TRBV5-1 and J usage is TRBJ2-6; no firm D call. Trimming removed 0 bases from V and 0 bases from J, with 7 bases in between. The CDR3 covers 16 residues. CDR1 and CDR2 from the germline V gene are SGHRS and YFSETQ. The DNA for the CDR3 is TGCGCCAGCAGCTTGGGGATGATCTCTGGGGCCAACGTCCTGACTTTC. Encoded protein: CASSLGMISGANVLTF.

V gene TRBV10-3 combines with J gene TRBJ1-3; 8 nucleotides match TRBD1. After removal of 6 bases from V and 4 bases from J, the junction contained 8 bases not matched to a gene. Germline V lookup: CDR1 ENHRY, CDR2 SYGVKD. This CDR3 contains 15 residues. The CDR3 nucleotides read TGTGCCATCAGGACCCAGGGACAGGACGGAAACACCATATATTTT. It specifies CAIRTQGQDGNTIYF.

This clonotype was observed many times. DNA for the CDR3: TGTGCCTGGAGTCCTACAGGGGGAACTGAAGCTTTCTTT. Translating gives CAWSPTGGTEAFF. This chain connects TRBV30 to TRBJ1-1; 8 bases match TRBD1. V was pared by 2 bases and J by 5 bases, with 4 bases of the junction left unmatched. Germline V gene data show CDR1 as GTSNPN and CDR2 as SVGIG (reference sequence). This CDR3 contains 13 residues.

The rearrangement uses TRBV7-8 and TRBJ1-5; the match to TRBD1 covers 9 bases. From germline, CDR1 is SGHVS and CDR2 FQNEAQ. The CDR3 runs 15 residues. V shed 2 bases and J 6 bases; nucleotides not matched to a gene: 5. The CDR3 nucleotides are TGTGCCAGCAGCTTACAGACAGGGGGTTTTCAGCCCCAGCATTTT. Its translation is CASSLQTGGFQPQHF.

The DNA of the CDR3 is TGTGCCAGCTGGACAGGGTGCAATCAGCCCCAGCATTTT. Amino acid sequence: CASWTGCNQPQHF. The chain recombines TRBV12-3 or TRBV12-4 with TRBJ1-5; 8 nucleotides align to TRBD1. J lost 2 bases, V lost 8 bases, and 2 bases had no gene match. The CDR3 is 13 amino acids.

This clonotype was seen only a few times. The chain links TRBV10-3 to TRBJ1-1, with a weak D call TRBD1 (5 bases). This CDR3 comprises 15 residues. CDR1 and CDR2 from the germline V gene are ENHRY and SYGVKD. V was clipped by 0 bases and J by 5 bases, with 13 bases between them. The CDR3 spells CAISESGGWGTEAFF. The CDR3, as DNA: TGTGCCATCAGTGAGTCGGGGGGATGGGGAACTGAAGCTTTCTTT.

The chain recombines TRBV7-3 with TRBJ2-1; the match to TRBD2 covers 9 bases. The DNA end is more similar to TRBJ2-5, so the J call may be wrong. CDR1 SGHTA and CDR2 FQGTGA come from the germline V gene. This CDR3 has 17 residues. The CDR3, as DNA: TGTGCCAGCAGCTTAAGAGGGTTGCGGGGGGGCCGACAGACCCAGTACTTC. This encodes CASSLRGLRGGRQTQYF.

Remarks on this clonotype: A much larger clone differs from this one at a single base, so this may be a read error. This chain joins TRBV28 and TRBJ2-7, with D tentatively TRBD1 (5 bases). The CDR3 has 15 amino acids. CDR1 is MDHEN, CDR2 SYDVKM, per germline. Trimming took 11 bases from V and 0 from J, leaving 20 bases between them. The CDR3 sequence is CARNLPGSSSYEQYF. The CDR3 DNA reads TGTGCCCGCAACCTCCCAGGGTCTAGCTCCTACGAGCAGTACTTC.

This clonotype was picked up many times. The rearrangement links TRBV27 to TRBJ1-5; D might be TRBD1 (5 bases). Trimming took off 2 bases at V and 1 base at J, with 9 bases between the two ends. The CDR3 length is 15 residues. CDR1 MNHEY and CDR2 SMNVEV come from the germline V gene (reference sequence). This chain's CDR3 is CASSLRTGSNQPQHF. Written as DNA, the CDR3 is TGTGCCAGCAGTTTACGTACAGGCAGCAATCAGCCCCAGCATTTT.

The rearrangement links TRBV11-2 to TRBJ1-2; TRBD1 aligns across 7 bases. Trimming took 5 bases from V and 0 from J; bases not matched to a gene: 9. This CDR3 contains 16 residues. Germline V lookup: CDR1 SGHAT, CDR2 FQNNGV. CDR3 nucleotide sequence: TGTGCCAGCAGCCTCACAGGGGACACCGCTAACTATGGCTACACCTTC. This gives the protein CASSLTGDTANYGYTF.

This chain joins TRBV6-1 and TRBJ1-6; D uncertain. This CDR3 has 12 amino acids. The V gene's germline CDR1 is MNHNS and CDR2 SASEGT. CDR3 residues: CASERGGSPLHF. The CDR3 DNA is TGTGCTAGCGAGCGAGGCGGTTCACCCCTCCACTTT.

This clonotype was observed once. The V and J genes are TRBV18 and TRBJ1-3; D possibly corresponds to TRBD1 (5 bases). This CDR3 spans 14 amino acids. With 5 bases removed from V and 4 bases from J, the gap between germline ends came to 12 bases. Germline CDR1 KGHSH, CDR2 LQKENI. CDR3 nucleotides: TGTGCCAGCTCAGTGGGGCAGGAAGGAAACACCATATATTTT. Its protein product is CASSVGQEGNTIYF.

This clonotype was picked up many times. The chain joins TRBV6-5 to TRBJ1-2, with 7 bases aligning to TRBD1. CDR3 size: 17 residues. The V segment lost 0 bases and the J segment 3 bases; nucleotides outside the gene matches: 10. Germline CDR1 and CDR2: MNHEY and SVGAGI. The chain's CDR3 is CASSYSPRRGLYYGYTF. For the CDR3, the DNA is TGTGCCAGCAGTTACTCACCGAGGAGGGGGCTATACTATGGCTACACCTTC.

The rearrangement links TRBV9 to TRBJ1-4; D is uncertain. This CDR3 has 10 amino acids. Germline V gene lookup returns CDR1 SGDLS and CDR2 YYNGEE. Trimming left V 5 bases short and J 8 bases short, with 4 bases between. The CDR3 loop is CASRGEKLFF. In DNA form, the CDR3 reads TGTGCCAGCAGAGGGGAAAAACTGTTTTTT.

In DNA, the CDR3 is TGTGCCAGCAGCCCTGGGCGTACTAGTAAAGGCACAGATACGCAGTATTTT. Its translation is CASSPGRTSKGTDTQYF. The chain joins TRBV6-1 to TRBJ2-3; tentative D call: TRBD2 (5 bases). V lost 6 bases and J 1 base, leaving 20 bases between the germline ends. The CDR3 covers 17 residues. Germline values: CDR1 MNHNS, CDR2 SASEGT.

The rearrangement uses TRBV7-3 and TRBJ2-7; tentative D call: TRBD1 (6 bases). The CDR3 totals 15 residues. Germline V gene lookup returns CDR1 SGHTA and CDR2 FQGTGA. V was trimmed by 4 bases and J by 2 bases, leaving 15 bases between them. CDR3 residues: CASSSTGPLTYEQYF. CDR3 bases: TGTGCCAGCAGCTCGACAGGACCATTAACCTACGAGCAGTACTTC.

J is TRBJ2-6 and V is TRBV7-8; D uncertain. Germline CDR1 SGHVS, CDR2 FQNEAQ. Trimming took 5 bases from V and 0 from J, leaving 8 bases between them. The length of the CDR3 is 15 residues. The CDR3 bases are TGTGCCAGCAGCCCTGTTCACTCTGGGGCCAACGTCCTGACTTTC. It is translated as CASSPVHSGANVLTF.

This clonotype was found many times. The J gene is TRBJ1-1, the V gene TRBV7-6, with D maybe TRBD1 (5 bases). CDR1 is SGHVS and CDR2 is FNYEAQ in the germline V gene. The CDR3 sequence is 16 residues long. The V end was cut by 7 bases, the J end by 5 bases, with 23 bases between. The CDR3 region has the DNA TGTGCCAGCACCCTTAGACGGTCGGGGGGTTGGACTGAAGCTTTCTTT. Its protein is CASTLRRSGGWTEAFF.

This clonotype was counted ten times or more. The chain employs TRBV10-3 and TRBJ2-3; 8 bases line up with TRBD2. V shed 7 bases, J shed 6 bases, and the junction held 9 bases outside the gene matches. Per the germline V gene, CDR1 is ENHRY and CDR2 is SYGVKD. This CDR3 has 14 residues. The CDR3 nucleotides are TGTGCCATCAACTCGGCGGGGGGATCGGATACGCAGTATTTT. It translates to CAINSAGGSDTQYF.

The V gene is TRBV10-3, the J gene TRBJ2-1, with D perhaps matching TRBD2 (5 bases). Trimming removed 6 bases at V and 5 bases at J, with 17 bases between. The CDR3 length is 15 residues. The germline CDR1 and CDR2 sequences are ENHRY and SYGVKD. The CDR3 sequence is CAIRDSGRPHNEQFF. CDR3 coding DNA: TGTGCCATCAGGGACTCCGGCCGACCGCACAATGAGCAGTTCTTC.

The chain couples TRBV5-4 to TRBJ1-2, with TRBD1 identical over 9 bases. The V gene's germline CDR1 is SGHNT and CDR2 YYREEE (reference sequence). The V and J ends lost 0 bases and 8 bases, in that order; junction bases with no gene match: 5. The CDR3 has 14 amino acids. For the CDR3, the DNA is TGTGCCAGCAGCTTGGCCGCGGGACAGGGAGGCTACACCTTC. It encodes CASSLAAGQGGYTF. Using reference TRBV5-4 and TRBJ1-2 for the parts outside the CDR3, the full variable domain is ETGVTQSPTHLIKTRGQQVTLRCSSQSGHNTVSWYQQALGQGPQFIFQYYREEENGRGNFPPRFSGLQFPNYSSELNVNALELDDSALYLCASSLAAGQGGYTFGSGTRLTVV.

This clonotype was observed many times. The V and J genes are TRBV5-1 and TRBJ2-5; 7 bases are shared with TRBD1. Losses at the gene ends were 6 bases for V and 5 bases for J; bases not matched to a gene: 10. Germline V gene lookup returns CDR1 SGHRS and CDR2 YFSETQ. The CDR3 sequence is 14 residues long. The CDR3 reads CASTRGGAEETQYF. In DNA, the CDR3 is TGCGCCAGCACCCGAGGGGGCGCAGAGGAGACCCAGTACTTC.